The sequence of this T cell receptor beta chain was determined in a study of T-cell reconstitution after alpha-beta-depleted transplantation in children. The germline V and J ends were trimmed by 6 bases and 2 bases, with 5 bases remaining between them. Germline CDR1 MNHNY, CDR2 SVGAGI (reference sequence). CDR3 size: 13 residues. This clonotype appeared a few times. Library preparation (for TCRbeta) was performed with unique molecular identifiers. TCRdb analysed the PCR reads with MiXCR anew, one entry per CDR3 protein. This sample yields about 830,000 distinct CDR3 sequences, of which approximately 15% are seen a single time; around 5.3% belongs to the top ten.

The sample here was PBMCs, mostly from graft donor cells, taken 360 days after TCRalphabeta/CD19-depleted stem cell transplant. The sequence came from a male patient between 10 and 17 years old who had a stem cell transplant for acute lymphoblastic leukemia, so the T cells may come from the graft donor. This sequence joins TRBV6-6 and TRBJ2-6; D call uncertain. CDR3 region: CASRDPGANVLTF. CDR3 DNA: TGTGCCAGCAGGGATCCTGGGGCCAACGTCCTGACTTTC.